The 13 T cell receptor beta chains listed next were all sequenced from one sample in a study of blood T cell repertoires in COVID-19 (dated by TCRdb to about 2020). Library preparation used the immunoSEQ multiplex PCR assay. In its TCRdb copy, this immuneACCESS table keeps in-frame sequences only and misses some clones. Where compared with another copy, unresolved V genes explain less than half of these, and the others have no known cause. In this sample the table shows roughly 60,000 clones, under 85% of which occur a single time. Of the sample, 3.5% falls within the top ten clones. The sample consisted of peripheral blood. Receptors were obtained from a woman older than 75 with acute or convalescent COVID-19.

A single count supports this clone. The chain links TRBV29-1 to TRBJ1-5; D may be TRBD1 (6 bases). The CDR3 is 13 amino acids. Germline V gene data show CDR1 as SQVTM and CDR2 as ANQGSEA. Trimming took off 6 bases at V and 2 bases at J, with 11 bases between the two ends. The CDR3 DNA reads as TGCAGCGTCAAGGGGGTGGGCAATCAGCCCCAGCATTTT. This translates into CSVKGVGNQPQHF.

This clone was picked up one time. The gene calls are TRBV27 and TRBJ2-2; D may be TRBD1 (6 bases). The germline V gene has CDR1 MNHEY and CDR2 SMNVEV (reference sequence). The V end was cut by 6 bases, the J end by 6 bases, with 17 bases between. The CDR3 has 15 residues. This chain's CDR3 is CASSILGTSAGELFF. In DNA form, the CDR3 reads TGTGCCAGCAGCATCCTCGGGACATCGGCCGGGGAGCTGTTTTTT.

The rearrangement joins TRBV11-3 to TRBJ2-1; 8 bases match TRBD2. CDR3 length: 15 amino acids. V lost 1 base, J lost 5 bases, and 4 bases stayed unmatched. Germline lookup yields CDR1 SGHNT and CDR2 YENEEA. The CDR3 DNA is TGTGCCAGCAGCTTAGGTAGCGGGGCGGACAATGAGCAGTTCTTC. This gives the protein CASSLGSGADNEQFF.

The chain carries TRBV27 and TRBJ2-1, with D maybe TRBD2 (6 bases). Trimming removed 3 bases at V and 5 bases at J, with 11 bases between. The CDR3 sequence is 14 residues long. The germline gives CDR1 MNHEY, CDR2 SMNVEV (reference sequence). CDR3 amino acids: CASSFGGINNEQFF. CDR3 DNA: TGTGCCAGCAGTTTTGGCGGGATTAACAATGAGCAGTTCTTC.

The rearrangement uses TRBV7-8 and TRBJ2-1, with TRBD2 identical over 9 bases. Looked up from germline, CDR1 is SGHVS and CDR2 is FQNEAQ. V was clipped by 0 bases and J by 13 bases; unmatched bases: 13. There are 16 residues in the CDR3. The CDR3 sequence is CASSLARIAGASFQFF. CDR3 nucleotide sequence: TGTGCCAGCAGCTTAGCGCGAATAGCGGGAGCTTCTTTTCAGTTCTTC.

The chain uses TRBV5-1 and TRBJ2-4; the match to TRBD2 covers 7 bases. With V trimmed by 0 bases and J by 11 bases, 5 bases remained unmatched. The germline gives CDR1 SGHRS, CDR2 YFSETQ. This CDR3 is built from 13 residues. The CDR3 DNA reads as TGCGCCAGCAGCTTGGGGGGGACTAACTTTCAGTACTTC. Protein: CASSLGGTNFQYF.

The chain joins TRBV6-5 to TRBJ2-1; possible D gene TRBD1, 7 bases. CDR3 size: 14 residues. Trimming pared 7 bases from V and 6 bases from J, leaving 16 bases between. The germline CDR1 and CDR2 sequences are MNHEY and SVGAGI. The CDR3 nucleotides are TGTGCCAGCACGGGCAGGGGGGTTGGCAATGAGCAGTTCTTC. Amino acids: CASTGRGVGNEQFF.

DNA of the CDR3: TGTGCCAGCAGGCTACAGGGCTCCGGAAACACCATATATTTT. This sequence encodes CASRLQGSGNTIYF. The chain carries TRBV6-5 and TRBJ1-3, with TRBD1 as a possible D gene (6 bases). This CDR3 contains 14 residues. Trimming shortened V by 6 bases and J by 4 bases, and 13 bases separated the two germline ends. Germline V lookup: CDR1 MNHEY, CDR2 SVGAGI.

The chain uses TRBV4-2 and TRBJ1-4; the D gene is possibly TRBD1 (6 bases). The CDR3 has 13 amino acids. Between the trimmed V and J ends, which lost 3 bases and 13 bases, there was a span of 15 bases. Germline V lookup: CDR1 LGHNA, CDR2 YNFKEQ. CDR3 in amino acids: CASSQAPEDRLFF. For the CDR3, the DNA is TGTGCCAGCAGCCAGGCCCCTGAGGACAGACTGTTTTTT.

The chain employs TRBV7-9 and TRBJ1-5; 7 bases fit TRBD1. The V gene's germline CDR1 is SEHNR and CDR2 FQNEAQ (reference sequence). The CDR3 runs to 15 residues. The V segment lost 5 bases and the J segment 0 bases; nucleotides outside the gene matches: 4. The CDR3 coding sequence is TGTGCCAGCAGCCGAGGACAGGATAGCAATCAGCCCCAGCATTTT. Translating it yields CASSRGQDSNQPQHF.

The chain uses TRBV5-6 and TRBJ2-3; D uncertain. Trimming stripped 1 base from V and 4 bases from J, with 10 bases between. The CDR3 is 14 residues long. CDR1 is SGHDT and CDR2 is YYEEEE in the germline V gene. The CDR3 nucleotides read TGTGCCAGCAGCTTGTCCCACAGTGCAGATACGCAGTATTTT. Translation: CASSLSHSADTQYF.

The V and J genes are TRBV6-2 or TRBV6-3 and TRBJ2-1; 9 bases agree with TRBD2. The V gene's germline CDR1 is MNHEY and CDR2 SVGEGT. V trimming: 2 bases; J trimming: 9 bases; junction bases outside the gene matches: 14. This CDR3 is 17 amino acids long. This CDR3 is CASSYPGSGGSYGEQFF. As DNA, the CDR3 is TGTGCCAGCAGTTACCCCGGTAGCGGGGGTTCTTACGGTGAGCAGTTCTTC.

V and J are TRBV5-1 and TRBJ1-1, with no clear D. Trimming pared 4 bases from V and 1 base from J, leaving 11 bases between. The germline CDR1 and CDR2 sequences are SGHRS and YFSETQ. This CDR3 contains 14 residues. This CDR3 reads CASSQLTGNTEAFF. In DNA form, the CDR3 reads TGCGCCAGCAGCCAACTGACGGGGAACACTGAAGCTTTCTTT.